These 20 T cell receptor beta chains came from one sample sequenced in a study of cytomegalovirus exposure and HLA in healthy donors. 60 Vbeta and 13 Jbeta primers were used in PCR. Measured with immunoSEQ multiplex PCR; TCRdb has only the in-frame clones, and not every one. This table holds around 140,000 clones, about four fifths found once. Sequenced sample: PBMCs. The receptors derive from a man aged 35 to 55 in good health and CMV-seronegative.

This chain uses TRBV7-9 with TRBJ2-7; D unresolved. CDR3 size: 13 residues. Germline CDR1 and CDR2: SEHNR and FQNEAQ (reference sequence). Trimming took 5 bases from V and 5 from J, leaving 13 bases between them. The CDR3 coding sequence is TGTGCCAGCAGCGGAGCGATGGTCCACGAGCAGTACTTC. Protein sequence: CASSGAMVHEQYF.

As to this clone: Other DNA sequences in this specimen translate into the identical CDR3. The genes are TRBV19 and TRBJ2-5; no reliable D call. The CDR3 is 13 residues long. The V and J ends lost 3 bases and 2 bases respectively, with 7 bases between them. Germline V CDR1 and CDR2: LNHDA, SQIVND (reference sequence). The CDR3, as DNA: TGTGCCAGTAGTATTGGGCAGCAAGAGACCCAGTACTTC. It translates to CASSIGQQETQYF.

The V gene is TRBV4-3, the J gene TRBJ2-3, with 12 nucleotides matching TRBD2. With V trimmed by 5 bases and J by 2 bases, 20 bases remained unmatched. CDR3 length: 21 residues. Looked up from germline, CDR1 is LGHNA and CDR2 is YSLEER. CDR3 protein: CASSSFPGLAGPTKNTDTQYF. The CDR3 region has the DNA TGCGCCAGCAGCTCTTTCCCAGGACTAGCGGGGCCTACGAAAAACACAGATACGCAGTATTTT.

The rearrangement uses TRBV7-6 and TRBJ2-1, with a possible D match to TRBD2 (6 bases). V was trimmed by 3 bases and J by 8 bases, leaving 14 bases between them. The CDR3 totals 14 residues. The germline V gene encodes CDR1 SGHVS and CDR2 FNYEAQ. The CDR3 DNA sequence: TGTGCCAGCAGCTTTACTCTAGCGTTGGATGAGCAGTTCTTC. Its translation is CASSFTLALDEQFF.

DNA for the CDR3: TGTGCCAGCAGCGTGGACTGGACGACTTACAATGAGCAGTTCTTC. Protein: CASSVDWTTYNEQFF. The gene calls are TRBV9 and TRBJ2-1; the D gene is possibly TRBD2 (5 bases). The CDR3 consists of 15 residues. Germline V gene sequence: CDR1 SGDLS, CDR2 YYNGEE. Between the trimmed V and J ends, which lost 2 bases and 4 bases, there was a span of 13 bases.

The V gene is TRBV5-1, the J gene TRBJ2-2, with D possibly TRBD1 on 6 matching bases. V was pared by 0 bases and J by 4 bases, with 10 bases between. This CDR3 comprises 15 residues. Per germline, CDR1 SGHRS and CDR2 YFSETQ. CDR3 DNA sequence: TGCGCCAGCAGCTTGGAGGACAGCTTCACCGGGGAGCTGTTTTTT. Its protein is CASSLEDSFTGELFF.

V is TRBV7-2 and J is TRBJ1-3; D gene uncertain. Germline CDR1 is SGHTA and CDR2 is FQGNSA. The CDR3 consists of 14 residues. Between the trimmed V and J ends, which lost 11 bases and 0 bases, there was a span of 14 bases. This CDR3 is CAVVSGSSGNTIYF. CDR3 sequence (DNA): TGTGCCGTAGTGTCGGGGAGCTCTGGAAACACCATATATTTT.

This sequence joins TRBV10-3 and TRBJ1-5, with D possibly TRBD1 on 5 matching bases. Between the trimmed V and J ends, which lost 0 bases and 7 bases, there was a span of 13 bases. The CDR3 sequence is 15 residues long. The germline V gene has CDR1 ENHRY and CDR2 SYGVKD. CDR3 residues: CAISESEQGNQPQHF. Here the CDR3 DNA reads TGTGCCATCAGTGAGTCGGAGCAGGGTAACCAGCCCCAGCATTTT.

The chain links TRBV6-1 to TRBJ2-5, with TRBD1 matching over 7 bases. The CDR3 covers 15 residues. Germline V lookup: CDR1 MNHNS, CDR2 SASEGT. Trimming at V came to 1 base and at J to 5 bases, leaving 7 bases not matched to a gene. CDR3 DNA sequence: TGTGCCAGCAGTGAAGGTTCAGGGGGTAGGGAGACCCAGTACTTC. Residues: CASSEGSGGRETQYF.

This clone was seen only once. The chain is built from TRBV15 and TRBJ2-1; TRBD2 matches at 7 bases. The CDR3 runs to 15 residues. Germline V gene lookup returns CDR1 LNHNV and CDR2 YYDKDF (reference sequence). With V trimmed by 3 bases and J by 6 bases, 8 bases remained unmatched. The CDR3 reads CATSRGGSSGNEQFF. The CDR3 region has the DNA TGTGCCACCAGCAGGGGGGGGAGTTCTGGCAATGAGCAGTTCTTC.

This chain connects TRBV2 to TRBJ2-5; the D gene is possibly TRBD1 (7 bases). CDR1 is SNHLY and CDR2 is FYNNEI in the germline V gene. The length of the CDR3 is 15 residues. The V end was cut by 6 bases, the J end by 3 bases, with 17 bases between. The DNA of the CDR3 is TGTGCCAGCAGGGGAGACGACAGGGAGGAAGAGACCCAGTACTTC. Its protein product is CASRGDDREEETQYF.

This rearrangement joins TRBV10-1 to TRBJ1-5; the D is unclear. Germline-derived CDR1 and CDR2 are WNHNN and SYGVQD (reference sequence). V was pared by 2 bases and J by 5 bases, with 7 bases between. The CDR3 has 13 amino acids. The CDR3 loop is CASSEKRDQPQHF. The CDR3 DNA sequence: TGCGCCAGCAGTGAGAAGAGGGATCAGCCCCAGCATTTT.

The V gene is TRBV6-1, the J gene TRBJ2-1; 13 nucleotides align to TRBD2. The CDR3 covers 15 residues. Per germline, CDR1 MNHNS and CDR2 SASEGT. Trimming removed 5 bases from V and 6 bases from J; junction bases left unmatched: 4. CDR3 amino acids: CASSTRTSGGNEQFF. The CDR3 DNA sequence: TGTGCCAGCAGTACACGGACTAGCGGGGGCAATGAGCAGTTCTTC.

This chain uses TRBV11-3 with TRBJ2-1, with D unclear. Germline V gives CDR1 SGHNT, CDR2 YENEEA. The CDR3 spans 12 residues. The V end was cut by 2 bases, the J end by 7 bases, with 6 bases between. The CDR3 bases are TGTGCCAGCAGCTTATCAATGAATGAGCAGTTCTTC. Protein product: CASSLSMNEQFF.

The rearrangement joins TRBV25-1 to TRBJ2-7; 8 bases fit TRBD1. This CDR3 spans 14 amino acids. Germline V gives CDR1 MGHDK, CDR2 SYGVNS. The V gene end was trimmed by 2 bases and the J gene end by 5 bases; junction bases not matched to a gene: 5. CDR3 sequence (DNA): TGTGCCAGCAGTGAAATGGACAGGGTCGACGAGCAGTACTTC. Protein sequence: CASSEMDRVDEQYF.

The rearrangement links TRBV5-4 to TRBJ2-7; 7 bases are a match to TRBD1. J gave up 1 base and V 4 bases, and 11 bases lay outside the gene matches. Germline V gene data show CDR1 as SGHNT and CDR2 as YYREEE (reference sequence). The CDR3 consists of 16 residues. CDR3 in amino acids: CASSPPLVDRSYEQYF. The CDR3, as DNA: TGTGCCAGCAGCCCTCCGTTGGTGGACAGGTCCTACGAGCAGTACTTC. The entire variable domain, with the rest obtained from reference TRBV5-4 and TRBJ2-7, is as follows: ETGVTQSPTHLIKTRGQQVTLRCSSQSGHNTVSWYQQALGQGPQFIFQYYREEENGRGNFPPRFSGLQFPNYSSELNVNALELDDSALYLCASSPPLVDRSYEQYFGPGTRLTVT.

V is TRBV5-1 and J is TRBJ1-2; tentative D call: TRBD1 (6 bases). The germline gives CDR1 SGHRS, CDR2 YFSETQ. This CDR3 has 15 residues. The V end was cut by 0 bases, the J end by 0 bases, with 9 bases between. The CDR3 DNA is TGCGCCAGCAGCTTGGGACAGGCTACTAACTATGGCTACACCTTC. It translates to CASSLGQATNYGYTF. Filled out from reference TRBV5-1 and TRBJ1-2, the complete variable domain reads KAGVTQTPRYLIKTRGQQVTLSCSPISGHRSVSWYQQTPGQGLQFLFEYFSETQRNKGNFPGRFSGRQFSNSRSEMNVSTLELGDSALYLCASSLGQATNYGYTFGSGTRLTVV.

The DNA of the CDR3 is TGTGCCAGCAGCGGGGGACAGAACACTGAAGCTTTCTTT. Amino acids: CASSGGQNTEAFF. The chain recombines TRBV9 with TRBJ1-1; possible D gene TRBD1, 6 bases. V was cut by 3 bases and J by 1 base, with 7 bases left in between. Looked up from germline, CDR1 is SGDLS and CDR2 is YYNGEE. This CDR3 is built from 13 residues.

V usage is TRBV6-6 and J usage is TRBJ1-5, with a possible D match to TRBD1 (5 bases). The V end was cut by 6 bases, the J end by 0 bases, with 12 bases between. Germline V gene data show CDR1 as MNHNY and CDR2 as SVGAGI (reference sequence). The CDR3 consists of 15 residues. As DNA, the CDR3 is TGTGCCAGCAGCGATTTAACAGGTAGCAATCAGCCCCAGCATTTT. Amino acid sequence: CASSDLTGSNQPQHF.

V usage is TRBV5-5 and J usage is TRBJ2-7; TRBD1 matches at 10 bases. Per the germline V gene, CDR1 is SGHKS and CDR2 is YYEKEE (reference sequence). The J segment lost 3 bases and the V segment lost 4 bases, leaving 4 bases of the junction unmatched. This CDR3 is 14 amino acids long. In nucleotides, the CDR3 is TGTGCCAGCAGCGGCGGGACAGGGGTCTACGAGCAGTACTTC. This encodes CASSGGTGVYEQYF.